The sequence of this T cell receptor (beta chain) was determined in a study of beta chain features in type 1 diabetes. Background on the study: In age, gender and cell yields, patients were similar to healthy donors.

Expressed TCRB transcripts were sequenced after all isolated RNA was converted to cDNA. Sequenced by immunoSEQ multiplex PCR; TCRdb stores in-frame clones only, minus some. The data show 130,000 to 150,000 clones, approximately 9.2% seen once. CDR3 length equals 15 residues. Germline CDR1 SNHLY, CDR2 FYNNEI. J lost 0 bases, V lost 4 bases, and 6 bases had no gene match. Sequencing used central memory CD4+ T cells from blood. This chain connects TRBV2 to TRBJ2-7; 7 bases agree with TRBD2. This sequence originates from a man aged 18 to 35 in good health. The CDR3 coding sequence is TGTGCCAGCAGTGGTATGTCGGGGGGCTCCTACGAGCAGTACTTC. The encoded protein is CASSGMSGGSYEQYF.